These 20 T cell receptor beta chains were sequenced from one sample in a study of blood T cells in healthy people across ages. The second PCR ran about 6 to 12 cycles with a sample-barcoded 5' primer and J-beta primers. TCRdb called the 5' RACE reads again in MiXCR, with one record for every CDR3 protein. The sample yields hundreds of thousands of distinct CDR3 sequences, around 49% seen once. Sequencing was carried out using blood. The source of these receptors is a man aged 25-45 years in good health.

This clonotype was seen a few times. The CDR3 reads CASRGGQVTYEQYF. CDR3 coding DNA: TGTGCCAGCAGAGGCGGACAGGTAACCTACGAGCAGTACTTC. The chain uses TRBV7-3 and TRBJ2-7, with 7 bases that match TRBD1. V gave up 6 bases and J gave up 2 bases; unmatched junction bases: 7. Germline V gene sequence: CDR1 SGHTA, CDR2 FQGTGA. There are 14 residues in the CDR3.

Turning to this clonotype: It may be a read error: a sequence one base away is much more abundant. V gene TRBV27 combines with J gene TRBJ2-1; D is tentatively TRBD1 or TRBD2 (6 bases each). Germline values: CDR1 MNHEY, CDR2 SMNVEV (reference sequence). The CDR3 runs 17 residues. V lost 0 bases and J 7 bases, leaving 19 bases between the germline ends. The DNA for the CDR3 is TGTGCCAGCAGTTTATCACAGGGACTGGTTACGGCGAATGAGCAGTTCTTC. Its translation: CASSLSQGLVTANEQFF.

Only a few counts were recorded for this clonotype. The V call is TRBV29-1, the J call TRBJ2-4; D not certain. Deletions cut 7 bases from V and 9 bases from J, with 13 bases between. CDR1 and CDR2 (germline): SQVTM, ANQGSEA. The length of the CDR3 is 11 residues. CDR3 sequence: CSARETSIQYF. For the CDR3, the DNA is TGCAGCGCCCGAGAGACCTCCATTCAGTACTTC.

The CDR3 DNA sequence: TGCGCCAGCAGCCAAGGTGGGGGGGCGGAGGCGAAACTGTTTTTT. Protein sequence: CASSQGGGAEAKLFF. This chain connects TRBV4-1 to TRBJ1-4; possibly TRBD1 for D (6 bases). CDR1 MGHRA and CDR2 YSYEKL come from the germline V gene. The V end lost 1 base, the J end lost 11 bases, and 17 bases lay between the germline ends. The CDR3 runs 15 residues.

The chain uses TRBV6-5 and TRBJ2-5; no clear D. The J call is uncertain, as TRBJ2-7 better fits the DNA end. Germline V gene data show CDR1 as MNHEY and CDR2 as SVGAGI. The CDR3 covers 13 residues. The CDR3 is CASSYYSLAEQYF. CDR3 bases: TGTGCCAGCAGTTACTATTCCCTTGCCGAGCAGTACTTC.

In DNA form, the CDR3 reads TGCAGCGTTACCATTACGGGGGGCTACACCTTC. It encodes CSVTITGGYTF. The chain couples TRBV29-1 to TRBJ1-2; D remains unclear. This CDR3 spans 11 amino acids. V lost 5 bases, J lost 8 bases, and 12 bases lay in between. The germline V gene has CDR1 SQVTM and CDR2 ANQGSEA.

This clonotype was counted between two and nine times. V and J are TRBV7-6 and TRBJ2-5; 8 bases are a match to TRBD2. Germline V gene sequence: CDR1 SGHVS, CDR2 FNYEAQ. J lost 4 bases, V lost 2 bases, and 3 bases had no gene match. This CDR3 spans 14 amino acids. This CDR3 is CASSLSGRGETQYF. The CDR3 DNA follows: TGTGCCAGCAGCTTATCCGGGAGGGGAGAGACCCAGTACTTC.

This chain links TRBV20-1 with TRBJ2-1; D remains ambiguous. V dropped 6 bases and J dropped 0 bases, with 15 bases sitting between them. The germline gives CDR1 DFQATT, CDR2 SNEGSKA (reference sequence). This CDR3 contains 15 residues. CDR3 nucleotides: TGCAGTGCAGTTCCTTTGGAAAGCTCCTACAATGAGCAGTTCTTC. Amino acid sequence: CSAVPLESSYNEQFF.

The chain carries TRBV29-1 and TRBJ2-1; TRBD2 matches 8 bases. Unmatched junction bases numbered 14, after V lost 6 bases and J lost 10 bases. The germline V gene encodes CDR1 SQVTM and CDR2 ANQGSEA. This CDR3 is built from 14 residues. CDR3 in amino acids: CSVPIGAGGSEQFF. In DNA, the CDR3 is TGCAGCGTCCCCATAGGGGCGGGGGGAAGCGAGCAGTTCTTC.

This clonotype was recorded only once. The rearrangement links TRBV6-6 to TRBJ2-4; TRBD1 agrees at 7 bases. Gene TRBJ2-7 matches the end of the DNA better, so the J call may be wrong. Germline V gene sequence: CDR1 MNHNY, CDR2 SVGAGI (reference sequence). The CDR3 contains 14 residues. CDR3 coding DNA: TGTGCCAGCAGCGAGACAGGGTTACGGTTCGAGCAGTACTTC. Translating it yields CASSETGLRFEQYF.

V usage is TRBV2 and J usage is TRBJ2-7, with D perhaps TRBD2 (5 bases). Germline V gene data show CDR1 as SNHLY and CDR2 as FYNNEI. The CDR3 has 13 amino acids. Trimming shortened V by 8 bases and J by 6 bases, and 17 bases separated the two germline ends. The CDR3 here is CASRGSSAVEQYF. In nucleotides, the CDR3 is TGTGCCAGCCGCGGGTCATCGGCAGTCGAGCAGTACTTC.

This chain uses TRBV18 with TRBJ1-4, with unresolved D. The CDR3 runs 13 residues. V shed 3 bases and J shed 6 bases, with 8 bases lying between them. The germline gives CDR1 KGHSH, CDR2 LQKENI. This CDR3 reads CASSPTRDEKLFF. CDR3 coding DNA: TGTGCCAGCTCACCCACCCGGGATGAAAAACTGTTTTTT. Filled out from reference TRBV18 and TRBJ1-4, the complete variable domain reads NAGVMQNPRHLVRRRGQEARLRCSPMKGHSHVYWYRQLPEEGLKFMVYLQKENIIDESGMPKERFSAEFPKEGPSILRIQQVVRGDSAAYFCASSPTRDEKLFFGSGTQLSVL.

V and J are TRBV28 and TRBJ2-3; 9 bases match TRBD1. Trimming cost V 6 bases and J 6 bases; bases outside gene matches: 13. The CDR3 length is 16 residues. Germline V lookup: CDR1 MDHEN, CDR2 SYDVKM. CDR3 nucleotides: TGTGCCAGCAGCCGACAGGGCGGGACAGGGTGGGATACGCAGTATTTT. Amino acid sequence: CASSRQGGTGWDTQYF.

This chain joins TRBV10-3 and TRBJ2-6, with D perhaps matching TRBD1 (6 bases). This CDR3 region has 15 residues. Trimming removed 7 bases from V and 3 bases from J, with 13 bases in between. Germline-derived CDR1 and CDR2 are ENHRY and SYGVKD. The CDR3 sequence is CAITTGTDGANVLTF. Here the CDR3 DNA reads TGTGCCATCACTACAGGGACGGATGGGGCCAACGTCCTGACTTTC.

V and J are TRBV18 and TRBJ2-7; D is perhaps TRBD1 (6 bases). The germline V gene encodes CDR1 KGHSH and CDR2 LQKENI. This CDR3 has 12 residues. Trimming took 8 bases from V and 1 from J, leaving 9 bases between them. The CDR3 sequence is CASADSSYEQYF. In DNA, the CDR3 is TGTGCCAGCGCGGACAGTTCCTACGAGCAGTACTTC.

The gene calls are TRBV7-2 and TRBJ2-7; D ambiguous. The CDR3 is 14 residues long. V shed 0 bases and J shed 4 bases, with 10 bases lying between them. CDR1 and CDR2 from the germline V gene are SGHTA and FQGNSA. The CDR3 here is CASSLAIRKYEQYF. CDR3 nucleotide sequence: TGTGCCAGCAGCTTAGCGATTCGGAAGTACGAGCAGTACTTC.

The chain employs TRBV7-8 and TRBJ2-1; D perhaps matches TRBD2 (7 bases). V dropped 5 bases and J dropped 3 bases, with 17 bases sitting between them. The CDR3 covers 16 residues. In germline, CDR1 is SGHVS, CDR2 FQNEAQ. CDR3 sequence reads: CASSPPGAGVYNEQFF. The CDR3 nucleotides read TGTGCCAGCAGCCCTCCGGGGGCGGGGGTCTACAATGAGCAGTTCTTC.

This clonotype was counted once. V gene TRBV30 combines with J gene TRBJ2-3, with unresolved D. The CDR3 length is 13 residues. Germline V CDR1 and CDR2: GTSNPN, SVGIG (reference sequence). Trimming removed 2 bases at V and 2 bases at J, with 8 bases between. CDR3 DNA sequence: TGTGCCTGGAGTCTACAGTCCACAGATACGCAGTATTTT. Translation gives CAWSLQSTDTQYF.

This clonotype turned up a few times. V is TRBV9 and J is TRBJ2-3; possible D gene TRBD2, 5 bases. CDR1 and CDR2 from the germline V gene are SGDLS and YYNGEE. V was cut by 4 bases and J by 4 bases, with 16 bases left in between. This CDR3 has 15 amino acids. CDR3 in amino acids: CASSPIGASSDTQYF. DNA of the CDR3: TGTGCCAGCAGCCCGATAGGAGCTAGCTCAGATACGCAGTATTTT.

The rearrangement links TRBV7-6 to TRBJ2-5, with 7 bases identical to TRBD1. The V gene's germline CDR1 is SGHVS and CDR2 FNYEAQ. CDR3 length: 16 amino acids. V gave up 5 bases and J gave up 2 bases; unmatched junction bases: 11. The CDR3 protein is CASSKGSGTVQETQYF. CDR3 nucleotides: TGTGCCAGCAGCAAAGGGAGTGGGACAGTTCAAGAGACCCAGTACTTC. Filled out from reference TRBV7-6 and TRBJ2-5, the complete variable domain reads GAGVSQSPRYKVTKRGQDVALRCDPISGHVSLYWYRQALGQGPEFLTYFNYEAQQDKSGLPNDRFSAERPEGSISTLTIQRTEQRDSAMYRCASSKGSGTVQETQYFGPGTRLLVL.